These 20 T cell receptor beta chains share one sample of origin, sequenced in a study of beta chain features in type 1 diabetes. Isolated RNA was reverse transcribed in full, so expressed TCRB transcripts were sequenced. Sequenced by immunoSEQ multiplex PCR; TCRdb stores in-frame clones only, minus some. The table includes around 500,000 clones, about 10% detected once. Sample: naive CD4+ T cells from blood. All receptors come from a woman aged 18 to 35 in good health.

V and J are TRBV18 and TRBJ2-7; TRBD1 matches at 9 bases. The CDR3 length is 13 residues. From germline, CDR1 is KGHSH and CDR2 LQKENI. Trimming removed 3 bases from V and 6 bases from J; junction bases left unmatched: 3. The CDR3 region is CASSPGQGFEQYV. The CDR3 coding sequence is TGTGCCAGCTCACCGGGACAGGGTTTCGAGCAGTACGTC.

The CDR3 loop is CASSPKGTVTTYEQYV. The CDR3, as DNA: TGTGCCAGCTCACCCAAAGGTACAGTGACAACCTACGAGCAGTACGTC. The gene calls are TRBV18 and TRBJ2-7; D is unresolved. CDR3 length equals 16 residues. Per germline, CDR1 KGHSH and CDR2 LQKENI. The V and J ends lost 3 bases and 2 bases respectively, with 17 bases between them.

The rearrangement links TRBV14 to TRBJ1-2, with D perhaps TRBD1 (5 bases). With 1 base removed from V and 7 bases from J, the gap between germline ends came to 13 bases. Germline CDR1 reads SGHDN; CDR2 reads FVKESK. The CDR3 is 14 amino acids. The CDR3 here is CASSQVSGSVGYTF. In DNA form, the CDR3 reads TGTGCCAGCAGCCAAGTGTCAGGGAGTGTTGGCTACACCTTC.

This clone was seen only a few times. The V and J genes are TRBV7-8 and TRBJ2-7, with TRBD2 matching 11 bases. The germline CDR1 and CDR2 sequences are SGHVS and FQNEAQ. V gave up 1 base and J gave up 3 bases; unmatched junction bases: 2. The CDR3 is 15 amino acids. CDR3 region: CASSLGLAGNYEQYF. CDR3 sequence (DNA): TGTGCCAGCAGCTTAGGACTAGCGGGAAACTACGAGCAGTACTTC.

This clone was observed a few times. The rearrangement joins TRBV20-1 to TRBJ1-4; D not resolved. The CDR3 extends over 11 amino acids. Looked up from germline, CDR1 is DFQATT and CDR2 is SNEGSKA (reference sequence). The ends were cut back, 3 bases at V and 4 bases at J, with 3 bases in the middle. CDR3 residues: CSARGNEKLFF. CDR3 sequence (DNA): TGCAGTGCTAGGGGTAATGAAAAACTGTTTTTT.

This clone was detected only a few times. The V gene is TRBV27, the J gene TRBJ1-1; no clear D. Germline V gene lookup returns CDR1 MNHEY and CDR2 SMNVEV (reference sequence). The CDR3 is made up of 13 amino acids. V was shortened by 4 bases and J by 1 base, with 7 bases between the two germline ends. CDR3 sequence (DNA): TGTGCCAGCAGTTGGGCGGGGAACACTGAAGCTTTCTTT. Translation: CASSWAGNTEAFF.

Only a few counts were recorded for this clone. V usage is TRBV29-1 and J usage is TRBJ2-3; 7 bases map to TRBD1. The CDR3 contains 14 residues. CDR1 SQVTM and CDR2 ANQGSEA come from the germline V gene. The CDR3 sequence is CSFLGGARLDTQYF. The DNA of the CDR3 is TGCAGTTTTCTAGGGGGCGCCAGACTAGATACGCAGTATTTT.

The table lists this clone with a few counts. Other DNA sequences within the sample encode an identical CDR3. V usage is TRBV7-9 and J usage is TRBJ2-3, with D perhaps matching TRBD1 (5 bases). Germline lookup yields CDR1 SEHNR and CDR2 FQNEAQ (reference sequence). The CDR3 has 14 residues. Between the trimmed V and J ends, which lost 1 base and 0 bases, there was a span of 5 bases. The CDR3 reads CASSLDRSTDTQYF. The DNA of the CDR3 is TGTGCCAGCAGCTTAGACAGGAGCACAGATACGCAGTATTTT.

This clone has more than one count but fewer than ten. The rearrangement uses TRBV9 and TRBJ2-3; 11 bases are shared with TRBD2. The CDR3 extends over 16 amino acids. The germline CDR1 and CDR2 sequences are SGDLS and YYNGEE. J was trimmed by 0 bases and V by 3 bases; bases with no gene match: 3. The CDR3 sequence: CASSAVAGGSTDTQYF. The CDR3 DNA reads TGTGCCAGCAGCGCTGTAGCGGGGGGGAGCACAGATACGCAGTATTTT.

The genes are TRBV29-1 and TRBJ2-1, with 7 positions matching TRBD2. V gave up 4 bases and J gave up 12 bases; unmatched junction bases: 9. The CDR3 runs to 12 residues. Germline loops: CDR1 SQVTM, CDR2 ANQGSEA. For the CDR3, the DNA is TGCAGCGTTGGATTCTTAGCGGGTAGGCAGTTCTTC. It specifies CSVGFLAGRQFF.

This clone occurred a few times. This chain connects TRBV7-2 to TRBJ2-3; TRBD2 matches 9 bases. The junction had 6 bases not matched to a gene; V was cut back by 1 base and J by 4 bases. This CDR3 has 16 amino acids. Germline V lookup: CDR1 SGHTA, CDR2 FQGNSA. The DNA of the CDR3 is TGTGCCAGCAGCTTAGGCCTAGCGGGACCCTCAGATACGCAGTATTTT. It codes for CASSLGLAGPSDTQYF.

The rearrangement uses TRBV4-3 and TRBJ2-2; tentative D call: TRBD1 (6 bases). This CDR3 has 17 amino acids. V lost 0 bases and J lost 1, with 12 bases in between. Germline lookup yields CDR1 LGHNA and CDR2 YSLEER. CDR3 nucleotides: TGCGCCAGCAGCCAAGATGGCTTCAGGGGGAACACCGGGGAGCTGTTTTTT. Protein: CASSQDGFRGNTGELFF.

This clone was recorded a few times. The chain uses TRBV15 and TRBJ1-2, with D uncertain. V was clipped by 3 bases and J by 4 bases, with 9 bases between them. The CDR3 has 13 amino acids. Looked up from germline, CDR1 is LNHNV and CDR2 is YYDKDF (reference sequence). CDR3 amino acids: CATSRSGSYGYTF. In DNA form, the CDR3 reads TGTGCCACCAGCAGGAGCGGGAGCTATGGCTACACCTTC.

This clone was recorded a few times. The V gene is TRBV7-2, the J gene TRBJ2-1; D unclear. Germline CDR1 reads SGHTA; CDR2 reads FQGNSA. V lost 3 bases, J lost 3 bases, and 9 bases lay in between. This CDR3 contains 14 residues. The CDR3 region is CASSLRNYYNEQFF. In DNA, the CDR3 is TGTGCCAGCAGCTTGAGGAATTACTACAATGAGCAGTTCTTC.

This clone was seen only a few times. The J gene is TRBJ2-3, the V gene TRBV9; the D is unclear. The germline CDR1 and CDR2 sequences are SGDLS and YYNGEE. V lost 7 bases and J 0 bases, leaving 9 bases between the germline ends. This CDR3 region has 13 residues. The CDR3 loop reads CASSSGSTDTQYF. The CDR3 nucleotides read TGTGCCAGCTCGTCCGGTAGCACAGATACGCAGTATTTT.

The rearrangement uses TRBV11-2 and TRBJ1-3; no clear D. The CDR3 length is 14 residues. Per the germline V gene, CDR1 is SGHAT and CDR2 is FQNNGV. V shed 6 bases and J shed 0 bases, with 9 bases lying between them. The CDR3 here is CASSPQLSGNTIYF. The CDR3 region has the DNA TGTGCCAGCAGTCCTCAGCTCTCTGGAAACACCATATATTTT. The full variable domain, completed using reference TRBV11-2 and TRBJ1-3, is EAGVAQSPRYKIIEKRQSVAFWCNPISGHATLYWYQQILGQGPKLLIQFQNNGVVDDSQLPKDRFSAERLKGVDSTLKIQPAKLEDSAVYLCASSPQLSGNTIYFGEGSWLTVV.

In its sample, this clone was seen a few times. The junction and the germline gene differ at one end; a read error may be behind it. The chain has TRBV30 and TRBJ1-3; D may be TRBD1 (5 bases). The CDR3 is made up of 12 amino acids. Germline CDR1 is GTSNPN and CDR2 is SVGIG (reference sequence). In DNA, the CDR3 is TGTGCCTGGAGTGGCCAGACAGTTTTGTTAACTTTT. Its protein product is CAWSGQTVLLTF.

This clone was observed once. V is TRBV9 and J is TRBJ2-1; tentative D call: TRBD2 (6 bases). Germline lookup yields CDR1 SGDLS and CDR2 YYNGEE. This CDR3 is built from 16 residues. The V end was cut by 4 bases, the J end by 1 base, with 15 bases between. The CDR3 region has the DNA TGTGCCAGCAGCTCAGACGGGACTCTTTCCTACAATGAGCAGTTCTTC. It specifies CASSSDGTLSYNEQFF.

The chain links TRBV4-3 to TRBJ1-2, with 7 bases matching TRBD1. The length of the CDR3 is 15 residues. V was clipped by 1 base and J by 8 bases; unmatched bases: 10. The germline V gene encodes CDR1 LGHNA and CDR2 YSLEER. The CDR3 DNA reads as TGCGCCAGCAGCCAAGGGGACAGTACGATATACGGCTACACCTTC. It specifies CASSQGDSTIYGYTF.

Only a few counts were recorded for this clone. This sequence joins TRBV2 and TRBJ2-7, with D possibly being TRBD1 (5 bases). The germline CDR1 and CDR2 sequences are SNHLY and FYNNEI. Trimming shortened V by 3 bases and J by 1 base, and 10 bases separated the two germline ends. The CDR3 covers 14 residues. In nucleotides, the CDR3 is TGTGCCAGCAGTGATCAGGGTTTGTCCTACGAGCAGTACTTC. It yields the protein CASSDQGLSYEQYF.